Below are 17 T cell receptor beta chains sequenced from a single sample in a study of T cell responses to AZD1222 COVID-19 vaccine. Data came from immunoSEQ multiplex PCR; TCRdb stores just in-frame clones and leaves some out. Of roughly 130,000 clones listed, 88% were seen once; the top ten hold roughly 7.4%. Sequencing was performed on peripheral blood, taken on day 0 of AZD1222 vaccination. These receptors were collected from an adult in good health.

The genes are TRBV11-3 and TRBJ2-7, with 9 bases fitting TRBD1. J gave up 5 bases and V 3 bases, and 5 bases lay outside the gene matches. CDR1 and CDR2 (germline): SGHNT, YENEEA. This CDR3 is 14 amino acids long. For the CDR3, the DNA is TGTGCCAGCAGCTTCCGGGACAGGGACCACGAGCAGTACTTC. Amino acid sequence: CASSFRDRDHEQYF.

The chain employs TRBV4-1 and TRBJ1-1; no firm D call. CDR3 length: 12 amino acids. Germline values: CDR1 MGHRA, CDR2 YSYEKL. V shed 0 bases and J shed 6 bases, with 5 bases lying between them. The CDR3 coding sequence is TGCGCCAGCAGCCAAGAGGGTTCTGAAGCTTTCTTT. Residues: CASSQEGSEAFF.

In nucleotides, the CDR3 is TGTGCCAGCAGCCCAGGGCAGCAGGCCCAGTACTTC. It encodes CASSPGQQAQYF. V usage is TRBV7-9 and J usage is TRBJ2-5; tentatively, D is TRBD1 (5 bases). The V gene's germline CDR1 is SEHNR and CDR2 FQNEAQ (reference sequence). The V end lost 5 bases, the J end lost 9 bases, and 13 bases lay between the germline ends. CDR3 length: 12 residues. The full variable domain, rest sourced from reference TRBV7-9 and TRBJ2-5, is DTGVSQNPRHKITKRGQNVTFRCDPISEHNRLYWYRQTLGQGPEFLTYFQNEAQLEKSRLLSDRFSAERPKGSFSTLEIQRTEQGDSAMYLCASSPGQQAQYFGPGTRLLVL.

Remarks on this clone: A junction end diverges from the germline sequence, so it may reflect a read error. This chain uses TRBV28 with TRBJ2-7, with D possibly matching TRBD1 (5 bases). Per the germline V gene, CDR1 is MDHEN and CDR2 is SYDVKM. This CDR3 region has 12 residues. CDR3 residues: CASSLGGQKKDF. CDR3 coding DNA: TGTGCCAGCAGTTTGGGCGGACAAAAAAAGGACTTC. The full variable domain, its missing parts supplied by reference TRBV28 and TRBJ2-7, is DVKVTQSSRYLVKRTGEKVFLECVQDMDHENMFWYRQDPGLGLRLIYFSYDVKMKEKGDIPEGYSVSREKKERFSLILESASTNQTSMYLCASSLGGQKKDFGPGTRLTVT.

The rearrangement uses TRBV13 and TRBJ2-7; TRBD1 is a possible D gene (7 bases). Trimming shortened V by 7 bases and J by 1 base, and 17 bases separated the two germline ends. CDR1 is PRHDT and CDR2 is FYEKMQ in the germline V gene (reference sequence). The CDR3 extends over 15 amino acids. CDR3 in DNA: TGTGCCAGCAACCGGAGGGACAGCGGGTCCTACGAGCAGTACTTC. This translates into CASNRRDSGSYEQYF.

The rearrangement uses TRBV19 and TRBJ2-7, with 8 nucleotides matching TRBD1. V shed 4 bases and J 0 bases; nucleotides not matched to a gene: 8. The V gene's germline CDR1 is LNHDA and CDR2 SQIVND (reference sequence). The CDR3 contains 16 residues. The CDR3 here is CASSRDRPGSSYEQYF. As DNA, the CDR3 is TGTGCCAGTAGTAGGGACAGGCCTGGGAGCTCCTACGAGCAGTACTTC. The full variable domain, its missing parts supplied by reference TRBV19 and TRBJ2-7, is DGGITQSPKYLFRKEGQNVTLSCEQNLNHDAMYWYRQDPGQGLRLIYYSQIVNDFQKGDIAEGYSVSREKKESFPLTVTSAQKNPTAFYLCASSRDRPGSSYEQYFGPGTRLTVT.

This sequence joins TRBV11-1 and TRBJ1-5, with D hard to call. The CDR3 runs 15 residues. V lost 3 bases and J lost 0, with 9 bases in between. The germline V gene has CDR1 SGHAT and CDR2 FQDESV (reference sequence). The CDR3 is CASSLGVGSNQPQHF. In DNA form, the CDR3 reads TGTGCCAGCAGCTTGGGAGTGGGTAGCAATCAGCCCCAGCATTTT.

DNA of the CDR3: TGTGCCAGCAGCTTGTCTGGGGGTGGAGCAGATACGCAGTATTTT. Amino acid sequence: CASSLSGGGADTQYF. J is TRBJ2-3 and V is TRBV5-6; D tentatively reads TRBD1 or TRBD2 (5 bases each). V was trimmed by 1 base and J by 4 bases, leaving 13 bases between them. Germline CDR1 and CDR2: SGHDT and YYEEEE. The CDR3 covers 15 residues. The complete variable domain, with remaining parts taken from reference TRBV5-6 and TRBJ2-3, reads DAGVTQSPTHLIKTRGQQVTLRCSPKSGHDTVSWYQQALGQGPQFIFQYYEEEERQRGNFPDRFSGHQFPNYSSELNVNALLLGDSALYLCASSLSGGGADTQYFGPGTRLTVL.

The V call is TRBV2, the J call TRBJ2-3; D call uncertain. This CDR3 spans 13 amino acids. Per the germline V gene, CDR1 is SNHLY and CDR2 is FYNNEI. Trimming removed 4 bases at V and 2 bases at J, with 7 bases between. The CDR3 DNA reads TGTGCCAGCAGTGGGGTCTTCACAGATACGCAGTATTTT. It codes for CASSGVFTDTQYF. Full variable domain (remainder filled in from reference TRBV2 and TRBJ2-3): EPEVTQTPSHQVTQMGQEVILRCVPISNHLYFYWYRQILGQKVEFLVSFYNNEISEKSEIFDDQFSVERPDGSNFTLKIRSTKLEDSAMYFCASSGVFTDTQYFGPGTRLTVL.

This rearrangement joins TRBV6-5 to TRBJ1-2, with 9 bases lining up with TRBD1. J was trimmed by 8 bases and V by 2 bases; bases with no gene match: 6. The CDR3 is 14 amino acids. Per germline, CDR1 MNHEY and CDR2 SVGAGI. The chain's CDR3 is CASSYRDRVPGYTF. As DNA, the CDR3 is TGTGCCAGCAGTTACCGGGACAGGGTGCCGGGCTACACCTTC.

The rearrangement links TRBV5-6 to TRBJ2-5; tentatively, D is TRBD2 (5 bases). Germline CDR1 SGHDT, CDR2 YYEEEE. Trimming removed 4 bases from V and 5 bases from J, with 15 bases in between. This CDR3 has 14 amino acids. CDR3 sequence: CASSLPGFRETQYF. Written as DNA, the CDR3 is TGTGCCAGCAGCCTACCGGGGTTTCGGGAGACCCAGTACTTC.

The rearrangement uses TRBV14 and TRBJ2-7; D may be TRBD1 (5 bases). The CDR3 spans 16 residues. Germline V gene data show CDR1 as SGHDN and CDR2 as FVKESK. The V gene lost 0 bases and the J gene lost 2 bases, with 14 bases spanning the gap. CDR3 DNA sequence: TGTGCCAGCAGCCAAGATGACTGGGGCTTCCCCTACGAGCAGTACTTC. Its protein is CASSQDDWGFPYEQYF.

The V gene is TRBV10-1, the J gene TRBJ1-5; 7 bases map to TRBD1. Germline-derived CDR1 and CDR2 are WNHNN and SYGVQD (reference sequence). With V trimmed by 6 bases and J by 6 bases, 17 bases remained unmatched. The CDR3 loop spans 17 amino acids. CDR3 in amino acids: CASSTRQGGEVSQPQHF. In DNA, the CDR3 is TGCGCCAGCAGCACTAGACAGGGTGGAGAAGTAAGTCAGCCCCAGCATTTT.

This clone was recorded only once. V usage is TRBV19 and J usage is TRBJ2-7; D gene uncertain. Trimming stripped 1 base from V and 6 bases from J, with 4 bases between. This CDR3 comprises 11 residues. Germline V lookup: CDR1 LNHDA, CDR2 SQIVND (reference sequence). This CDR3 reads CASSIGPEQYF. The CDR3 DNA reads as TGTGCCAGTAGTATAGGGCCCGAGCAGTACTTC.

V is TRBV19 and J is TRBJ2-2, with 8 bases aligning to TRBD2. The CDR3 runs 18 residues. V trimming: 7 bases; J trimming: 2 bases; junction bases outside the gene matches: 15. The germline gives CDR1 LNHDA, CDR2 SQIVND (reference sequence). The CDR3 DNA reads as TGTGCCAGTATCCCCTCCCTCGCGGGGGGACGTAACACCGGGGAGCTGTTTTTT. Encoded protein: CASIPSLAGGRNTGELFF.

A single count supports this clone. An end of the junction does not agree with germline; a read error may underlie this. The CDR3 here is CASSLAGGLYEQYF. In DNA, the CDR3 is TGTGCCAGCAGCCTAGCGGGGGGACTCTACGAGCAGTACTTC. The rearrangement links TRBV11-1 to TRBJ2-7, with 11 positions matching TRBD2. The CDR3 has 14 residues. Germline loops: CDR1 SGHAT, CDR2 FQDESV (reference sequence).

The chain uses TRBV6-2 or TRBV6-3 and TRBJ1-5, with unresolved D. In germline, CDR1 is MNHEY, CDR2 SVGEGT. This CDR3 contains 15 residues. V was clipped by 2 bases and J by 0 bases, with 8 bases between them. The DNA of the CDR3 is TGTGCCAGCAGTTACGTTCAGGATAGCAATCAGCCCCAGCATTTT. Its translation: CASSYVQDSNQPQHF.